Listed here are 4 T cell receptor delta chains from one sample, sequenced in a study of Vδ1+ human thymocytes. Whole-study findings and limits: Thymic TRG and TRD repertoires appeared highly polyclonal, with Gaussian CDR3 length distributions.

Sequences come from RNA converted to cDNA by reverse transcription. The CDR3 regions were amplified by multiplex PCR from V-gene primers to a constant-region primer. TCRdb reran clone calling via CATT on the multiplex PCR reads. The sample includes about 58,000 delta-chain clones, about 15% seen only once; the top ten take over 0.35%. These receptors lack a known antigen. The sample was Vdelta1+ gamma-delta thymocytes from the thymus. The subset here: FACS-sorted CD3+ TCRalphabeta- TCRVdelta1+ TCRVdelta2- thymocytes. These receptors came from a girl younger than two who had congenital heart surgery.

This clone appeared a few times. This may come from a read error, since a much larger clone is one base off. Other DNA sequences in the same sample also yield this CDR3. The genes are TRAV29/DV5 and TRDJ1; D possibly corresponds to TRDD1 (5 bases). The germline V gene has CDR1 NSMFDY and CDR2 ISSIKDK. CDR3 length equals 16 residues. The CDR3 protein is CAAYPFWKDSSDKLIF. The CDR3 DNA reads TGTGCCGCATACCCTTTCTGGAAAGATAGTTCCGATAAACTCATCTTT. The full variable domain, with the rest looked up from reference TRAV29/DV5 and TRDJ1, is DQQVKQNSPSLSVQEGRISILNCDYTNSMFDYFLWYKKYPAEGPTFLISISSIKDKNEDGRFTVFLNKSAKHLSLHIVPSQPGDSAVYFCAAYPFWKDSSDKLIFGKGTRVTVEP.

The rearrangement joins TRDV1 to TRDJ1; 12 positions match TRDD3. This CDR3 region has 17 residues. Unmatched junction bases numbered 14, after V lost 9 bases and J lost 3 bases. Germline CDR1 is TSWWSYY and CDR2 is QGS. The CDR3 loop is CALLIRTYWGIPDKLIF. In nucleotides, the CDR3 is TGTGCTCTCCTCATTAGAACGTACTGGGGGATACCCGATAAACTCATCTTT.

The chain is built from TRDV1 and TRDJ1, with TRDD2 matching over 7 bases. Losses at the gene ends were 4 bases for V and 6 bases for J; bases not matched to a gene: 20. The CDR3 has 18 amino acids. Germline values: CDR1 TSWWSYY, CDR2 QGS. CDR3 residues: CALGGHSYVSRDTHKLIF. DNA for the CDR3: TGTGCTCTTGGGGGCCATTCCTACGTTAGTAGAGATACCCATAAACTCATCTTT.

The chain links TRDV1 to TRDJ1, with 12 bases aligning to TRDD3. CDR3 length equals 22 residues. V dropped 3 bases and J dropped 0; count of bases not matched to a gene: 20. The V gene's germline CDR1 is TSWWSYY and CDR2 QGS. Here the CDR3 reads CALGESPLPTQYWGIHTDKLIF. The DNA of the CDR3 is TGTGCTCTTGGGGAGTCCCCTCTTCCCACTCAATACTGGGGGATACACACCGATAAACTCATCTTT.